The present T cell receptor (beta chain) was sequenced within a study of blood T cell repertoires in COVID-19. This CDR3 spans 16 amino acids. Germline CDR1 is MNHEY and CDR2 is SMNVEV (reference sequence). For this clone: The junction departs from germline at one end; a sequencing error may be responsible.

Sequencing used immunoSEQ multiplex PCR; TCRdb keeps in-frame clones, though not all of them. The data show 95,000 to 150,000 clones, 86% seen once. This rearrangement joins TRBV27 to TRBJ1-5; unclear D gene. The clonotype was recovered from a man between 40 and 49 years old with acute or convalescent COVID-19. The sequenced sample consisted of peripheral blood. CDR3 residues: CASSSTSPYSHQPQHF. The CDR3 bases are TGTGCCAGCAGTTCAACATCCCCGTATAGCCATCAGCCCCAGCATTTT.